In this sample, the clone carrying this TCR beta chain turned up many times. The CDR3 is 12 amino acids. CDR1 ENHRY and CDR2 SYGVKD come from the germline V gene. Trimming shortened V by 6 bases and J by 6 bases, and 12 bases separated the two germline ends. Researchers amplified the TCR beta CDR3 regions from RNA transcripts. During a first-round RT-PCR of the TCR CDR3, the HTBI primer set was used. TCRdb reanalysed the multiplex PCR reads using MiXCR and keeps one entry per CDR3 protein. The sample contains hundreds of thousands of distinct CDR3 sequences, 46% of which appear only once. This specimen comes from a study of T cells in Graves' hyperthyroidism and ophthalmopathy. Each diagnosis drew on symptoms, thyroxine, TRAb, thyroid ultrasound and orbital computed tomography findings.

Sequencing was carried out using peripheral blood or thyroid tissue (not recorded which). This chain joins TRBV10-3 and TRBJ2-7; D could derive from TRBD1 or TRBD2 (5 bases each). The TCR comes from a woman aged 18-29 years with Graves' hyperthyroidism. For the CDR3, the DNA is TGTGCCATCAGGGGGGAGCACGGCGAGCAGTACTTC. Amino acid sequence: CAIRGEHGEQYF.